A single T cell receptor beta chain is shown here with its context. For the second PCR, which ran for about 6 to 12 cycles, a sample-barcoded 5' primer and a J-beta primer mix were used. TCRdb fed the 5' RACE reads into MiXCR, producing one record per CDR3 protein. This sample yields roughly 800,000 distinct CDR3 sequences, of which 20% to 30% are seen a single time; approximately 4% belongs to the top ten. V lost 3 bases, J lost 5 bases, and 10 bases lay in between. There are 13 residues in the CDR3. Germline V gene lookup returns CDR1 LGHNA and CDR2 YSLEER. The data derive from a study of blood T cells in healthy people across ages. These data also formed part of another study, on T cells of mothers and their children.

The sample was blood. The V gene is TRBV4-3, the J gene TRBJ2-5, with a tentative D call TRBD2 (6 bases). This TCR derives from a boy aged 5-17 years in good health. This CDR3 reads CASSHGGGETQYF. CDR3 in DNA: TGCGCCAGCAGCCATGGAGGAGGGGAGACCCAGTACTTC.